These T cell receptor beta chains were read from a single sample in a study of OX40 agonist ivuxolimab in advanced cancers. Produced via immunoSEQ multiplex PCR; TCRdb's table is partial and in-frame only. Of tens of thousands of clones in the sample, about 87% were seen once. This specimen consisted of CD4+ or CD8+ T cells sorted from blood, obtained in a trial of the OX40 agonist ivuxolimab. These receptors all stem from an adult with an advanced solid tumor such as melanoma, head and neck, liver or kidney cancer. The CDR3 runs from the conserved cysteine through the conserved F or W. A D gene is named only where the DNA matches it firmly. Clone size, where shown, is once, few, many, or a class for clones that have expanded.

D | size | J | V | DNA | CDR3
. | . | TRBJ1-5 | TRBV6-6 | TGTGCCAGCAGTTCGGGACTTCAGAATGGGCCCCAGCATTTT | CASSSGLQNGPQHF
. | . | TRBJ1-1 | TRBV5-5 | TGTGCCAGCAGCTTGGTGGGGATGGACACTGAAGCTTTCTTT | CASSLVGMDTEAFF
. | . | TRBJ1-5 | TRBV6-6 | TGTGCCAGCGGGGGGGTTTGGGCAGGGGCGTTTCAGCCCCAGCATTTT | CASGGVWAGAFQPQHF
TRBD2 | . | TRBJ2-4 | TRBV19 | TGTGCCAGTAGAAGCCCGGGAGGCAAAAACATTCAGTACTTC | CASRSPGGKNIQYF
TRBD2 | few | TRBJ2-1 | TRBV9 | TGTGCCAGCAGCGTTATAAGACTAGCGGGGTACTACAATGAGCAGTTCTTC | CASSVIRLAGYYNEQFF
. | . | TRBJ1-1 | TRBV4-1 | TGCGCCAGCAGCCAAGACTGGTTTGTAAGGAGTCGAACTTTCTTT | CASSQDWFVRSRTFF
TRBD2 | . | TRBJ2-2 | TRBV7-2 | TGTGCCAGCAGCTCAACTAGCGGGGGGTACACCGGGGAGCTGTTTTTT | CASSSTSGGYTGELFF
. | . | TRBJ1-6 | TRBV27 | TGTGCCAGCAGTTTATTGGCCAATTCACCCCTCCACTTT | CASSLLANSPLHF
TRBD1 | . | TRBJ1-2 | TRBV4-1 | TGCGCCAGCAGCCAAGGCGCGACAGGGGTATATGGCTACACCTTC | CASSQGATGVYGYTF
TRBD1 | . | TRBJ1-2 | TRBV19 | TGTGCCAGTAGTATTGGGACAGACTATGGCTACACCTTC | CASSIGTDYGYTF
TRBD1 | . | TRBJ1-2 | TRBV6-5 | TGTGCCAGCAGTTTTGGACAGGGCCAATACTATGGCTACACCTTC | CASSFGQGQYYGYTF
. | . | TRBJ1-1 | TRBV5-1 | TGCGCCAGCAGCTTGGGGAGCGAAAGGAACACTGAAGCTTTCTTT | CASSLGSERNTEAFF
. | . | TRBJ1-1 | TRBV4-2 | TGTGCCAGCAGCCAAGATAAAGGGAGGACTGAAGCTTTCTTT | CASSQDKGRTEAFF
. | . | TRBJ1-6 | TRBV5-1 | TGCGCCAGCAGCCCGGGGCCGGGGGTGGATAATTCACCCCTCCACTTT | CASSPGPGVDNSPLHF
. | . | TRBJ2-5 | TRBV18 | TGTGCCAGCTCCCTCATACAAGAGACCCAGTACTTC | CASSLIQETQYF
. | . | TRBJ1-2 | TRBV28 | TGTGCCAGCAGTTTAGTGGGGGGGCAAGGCTATGGCTACACCTTC | CASSLVGGQGYGYTF
. | . | TRBJ1-2 | TRBV9 | TGTGCCAGCAGCTCCACCGCGGGGACCGACTATGGCTACACCTTC | CASSSTAGTDYGYTF
. | . | TRBJ1-1 | TRBV15 | TGTGCCACCAGCGAGGGCCCCGGGGGATACACTGAAGCTTTCTTT | CATSEGPGGYTEAFF
TRBD1 | . | TRBJ2-7 | TRBV5-1 | TGCGCCAGCAGCTTCAGGACAGGCTCCTACGAGCAGTACTTC | CASSFRTGSYEQYF
. | . | TRBJ2-1 | TRBV2 | TGTGCCAGCAGTGAACCATTTCAGGGTTTTGGTTTTGGTTACAATGAGCAGTTCTTC | CASSEPFQGFGFGYNEQFF
. | . | TRBJ1-4 | TRBV7-9 | TGTGCCAGCAGCTTATGGTCCACAGCTGAAAAACTGTTTTTT | CASSLWSTAEKLFF
. | . | TRBJ2-1 | TRBV9 | TGTGCCAGCAGCGCCCGGCAGGGCTCCTACAATGAGCAGTTCTTC | CASSARQGSYNEQFF
. | . | TRBJ2-2 | TRBV5-1 | TGCGCCAGCAGCTTGGATCGGGGAGGAGGGGAGCTGTTTTTT | CASSLDRGGGELFF
. | . | TRBJ1-1 | TRBV6-5 | TGTGCCAGCAGCTCCCTTCGGGGGGAAAAAGCTTTCTTT | CASSSLRGEKAFF
TRBD1 | . | TRBJ2-7 | TRBV5-1 | TGCGCCAGCAGCCCCGTGGGACAGCCCTACGAGCAGTACTTC | CASSPVGQPYEQYF
TRBD1 | . | TRBJ2-7 | TRBV7-6 | TGTGCCAGCAGCACGGGACAGGGTGCCTACGAGCAGTACTTC | CASSTGQGAYEQYF
. | . | TRBJ2-7 | TRBV7-2 | TGTGCCAGCAGCTTAGATCCGACAGTAAGCGAGCAGTACTTC | CASSLDPTVSEQYF
. | . | TRBJ2-7 | TRBV11-2 | TGTGCCAGCAGCTTCACCACGTCCTACGAGCAGTACTTC | CASSFTTSYEQYF
. | . | TRBJ1-2 | TRBV11-2 | TGTGCCAGCAGCACCCAGGCCGTAAACTATGGCTACACCTTC | CASSTQAVNYGYTF
. | . | TRBJ2-3 | TRBV5-1 | TGCGCCAGCAGCTTGGCAATCCGGGGGGCCCGCACAGATACGCAGTATTTT | CASSLAIRGARTDTQYF
. | . | TRBJ1-1 | TRBV5-4 | TGTGCCAGCAGCTTACCCCGGAACACTGAAGCTTTCTTT | CASSLPRNTEAFF
TRBD1 | few | TRBJ1-1 | TRBV9 | TGTGCCAGCAGCGTATCGACAGGGACCACTGAAGCTTTCTTT | CASSVSTGTTEAFF
. | once | TRBJ1-2 | TRBV2 | TGTGCCAGCAGGTCGCTCGGTCATGGCTACACCTTC | CASRSLGHGYTF
. | . | TRBJ2-7 | TRBV11-3 | TGTGCCAGCAGCTCCGGACAACACTACGAGCAGTACTTC | CASSSGQHYEQYF
. | . | TRBJ2-2 | TRBV28 | TGTGCCAGCAGTTTATGGGCCGGGGAGCTGTTTTTT | CASSLWAGELFF
. | . | TRBJ1-3 | TRBV7-6 | TGTGCCAGCAGCTTAACCAGACAGGCGCTCTCTGGAAACACCATATATTTT | CASSLTRQALSGNTIYF
. | . | TRBJ1-4 | TRBV5-6 | TGTGCCAGCAGCGAGACTCAGGGGTTTAATGAAAAACTGTTTTTT | CASSETQGFNEKLFF
. | few | TRBJ1-1 | TRBV5-1 | TGCGCCAGCAGCTTGGATTCTTGGGCCGATGAAGCTTTCTTT | CASSLDSWADEAFF
. | . | TRBJ1-2 | TRBV6-5 | TGTGCCAGCAGCCGTGGGCTGAGCGGTGGCTACACCTTC | CASSRGLSGGYTF
TRBD1 | . | TRBJ1-5 | TRBV7-2 | TGTGCCAGCAGCCTAGAAGGGGGCGCAAGCAATCAGCCCCAGCATTTT | CASSLEGGASNQPQHF
TRBD2 | once | TRBJ2-2 | TRBV7-2 | TGTGCCAGCAGCCCCCAGGGCGGGGGGACGAACACCGGGGAGCTGTTTTTT | CASSPQGGGTNTGELFF
TRBD1 | . | TRBJ1-4 | TRBV19 | TGTGCCAGTAGTGGAGCCGGGACAGAAAATGAAAAACTGTTTTTT | CASSGAGTENEKLFF
TRBD1 | . | TRBJ2-3 | TRBV19 | TGTGCCAGTAGTATCCACAGGGGATCGGATACGCAGTATTTT | CASSIHRGSDTQYF
. | . | TRBJ2-4 | TRBV5-8 | TGTGCCAGCAGCCCCGACATACAACTAGCCAAAAACATTCAGTACTTC | CASSPDIQLAKNIQYF
. | . | TRBJ2-7 | TRBV19 | TGTGCCAGTAGTCAACTTATGAGGGGTAACGAGCAGTACTTC | CASSQLMRGNEQYF
TRBD1 | few | TRBJ1-1 | TRBV11-2 | TGTGCCAGCAGCTCATATATAGCGACAGGGCTTAGGGAGAACACTGAAGCTTTCTTT | CASSSYIATGLRENTEAFF
. | . | TRBJ2-2 | TRBV7-9 | TGTGCCAGCAGCTTAAGGGGCGCGAACACCGGGGAGCTGTTTTTT | CASSLRGANTGELFF
. | . | TRBJ2-7 | TRBV11-3 | TGTGCCAGCAGCTTAGAGGCCCAGGGTGAAAAGCAGTACTTC | CASSLEAQGEKQYF
TRBD2 | few | TRBJ2-3 | TRBV27 | TGTGCCACCTCAAGCGGGAGGAGGGGCACAGATACGCAGTATTTT | CATSSGRRGTDTQYF
. | . | TRBJ2-2 | TRBV29-1 | TGCAGCGTTCTAGCCACCCTCTCGGGGGAGCTGTTTTTT | CSVLATLSGELFF
. | . | TRBJ1-1 | TRBV19 | TGTGCCACAGAAAAAGGGTTGAACACTGAAGCTTTCTTT | CATEKGLNTEAFF
. | . | TRBJ2-2 | TRBV9 | TGTGCCAGTTCGACTAGAACGAACACCGGGGAGCTGTTTTTT | CASSTRTNTGELFF
. | . | TRBJ2-5 | TRBV5-1 | TGCGCCAGCAGCCCATCACCGGAAGAGACCCAGTACTTC | CASSPSPEETQYF
. | once | TRBJ2-1 | TRBV7-8 | TGTGCCAGCAGCTTAGGTGACGCGGGGTACAATGAGCAGTTCTTC | CASSLGDAGYNEQFF
TRBD1 | . | TRBJ2-7 | TRBV5-4 | TGTGCCAGCAGCTTGGGGGCCGGGACAGTTGATTACGAGCAGTACTTC | CASSLGAGTVDYEQYF